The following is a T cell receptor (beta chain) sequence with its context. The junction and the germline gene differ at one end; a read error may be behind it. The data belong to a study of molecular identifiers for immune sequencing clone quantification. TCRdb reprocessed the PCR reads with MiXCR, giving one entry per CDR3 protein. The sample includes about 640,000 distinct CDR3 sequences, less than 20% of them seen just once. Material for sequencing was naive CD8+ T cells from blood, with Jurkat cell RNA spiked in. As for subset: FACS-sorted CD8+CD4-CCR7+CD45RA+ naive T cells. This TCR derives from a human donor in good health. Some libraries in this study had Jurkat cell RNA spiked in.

CDR3 nucleotides: TGTGCCAGCGGCTTGGATCAGGGGGGGGAGACCCAGTACTTC. The encoded protein is CASGLDQGGETQYF. The chain has TRBV5-4 and TRBJ2-5; perhaps D is TRBD1 or TRBD2 (7 bases each). Germline V gene sequence: CDR1 SGHNT, CDR2 YYREEE (reference sequence). The CDR3 totals 14 residues.